A selection of T cell receptor beta chains follows, all from one sample in a study of OX40 agonist ivuxolimab in advanced cancers. TCRdb's copy holds only in-frame clones and misses some; the assay was immunoSEQ multiplex PCR. The data hold tens of thousands of clones, with around 91% observed a single time. Sequencing used CD4+ or CD8+ T cells sorted from blood, obtained in a trial of the OX40 agonist ivuxolimab. Source of these receptors: an adult with an advanced solid tumor such as melanoma, head and neck, liver or kidney cancer. CDR3s include the opening cysteine and the closing phenylalanine or tryptophan. D genes are given only for firm matches. Size is omitted from some rows. Given values are once, few, many or a class for expanded clones.

>TRBV6-1|-|TRBJ2-3|-
CASSERDSTDTQYF
TGTGCCAGCAGTGAACGGGACAGCACAGATACGCAGTATTTT
>TRBV28|-|TRBJ2-7|-
CASSRTPDYEQYF
TGTGCCAGCAGTCGGACTCCAGACTACGAGCAGTACTTC
>TRBV19|few|TRBJ1-1|-
CASSMRGDAEAFF
TGTGCCAGTAGTATGAGGGGGGATGCTGAAGCTTTCTTT
>TRBV30|-|TRBJ2-3|TRBD1
CAWTLQGVSTDTQYF
TGTGCCTGGACCCTTCAGGGGGTTAGTACAGATACGCAGTATTTT
>TRBV5-8|-|TRBJ1-3|-
CASSSRVSGNTIYF
TGTGCCAGCAGCAGCAGGGTGTCTGGAAACACCATATATTTT
>TRBV4-3|-|TRBJ2-1|-
CASSQQGDPYNEQFF
TGCGCCAGCAGCCAACAGGGTGATCCCTACAATGAGCAGTTCTTC
>TRBV6-1|-|TRBJ1-4|-
CAGSHNEKLFF
TGTGCCGGCAGCCACAACGAAAAACTGTTTTTT
>TRBV2|-|TRBJ1-1|-
CASTKEGSTEAFF
TGTGCCAGCACCAAGGAGGGTTCAACTGAAGCTTTCTTT
>TRBV19|-|TRBJ1-1|-
CASRPFFNTEAFF
TGTGCCAGTAGGCCCTTCTTCAACACTGAAGCTTTCTTT
>TRBV28|few|TRBJ1-2|TRBD1
CASSSTGAVNYGYTF
TGTGCCAGCAGTTCTACAGGGGCCGTAAACTATGGCTACACCTTC
>TRBV5-1|-|TRBJ1-4|-
CASSLSGGGNEKLFF
TGCGCCAGCAGCTTGTCTGGGGGTGGGAATGAAAAACTGTTTTTT
>TRBV6-1|-|TRBJ1-1|TRBD1
CASSGRTGRTEAFF
TGTGCCAGCAGTGGCCGGACAGGGAGGACTGAAGCTTTCTTT
>TRBV9|-|TRBJ1-2|-
CASSLQADRRYGYTF
TGTGCCAGCAGCCTACAAGCCGACAGGCGATATGGCTACACCTTC
>TRBV6-5|-|TRBJ2-1|-
CASSSNPVAQGQFF
TGTGCCAGCAGTTCCAACCCGGTGGCCCAGGGGCAGTTCTTC
>TRBV6-6|-|TRBJ1-1|-
CASSYSGLKGTEAFF
TGTGCCAGCAGTTACTCTGGACTGAAGGGGACTGAAGCTTTCTTT
>TRBV6-6|-|TRBJ1-4|-
CASSYSGGRGEKLFF
TGTGCCAGCAGTTACTCCGGGGGGCGCGGTGAAAAACTGTTTTTT
>TRBV4-2|-|TRBJ2-7|TRBD2
CASSQGTSGYEQYF
TGTGCCAGCAGCCAAGGGACTAGCGGCTACGAGCAGTACTTC
>TRBV5-1|-|TRBJ2-7|-
CASSLNSGAYEQYF
TGCGCCAGCAGCTTAAATAGTGGGGCCTACGAGCAGTACTTC
>TRBV25-1|-|TRBJ1-4|TRBD1
CASSERGRQGNNEKLFF
TGTGCCAGCAGTGAGCGGGGGAGACAGGGGAATAATGAAAAACTGTTTTTT
>TRBV2|-|TRBJ1-4|-
CASSEMAGSASEKLFF
TGTGCCAGCAGTGAAATGGCAGGGTCGGCAAGTGAAAAACTGTTTTTT
>TRBV2|-|TRBJ1-2|-
CASSTRSHGGGYGYTF
TGTGCCAGCAGTACTCGATCACACGGAGGGGGCTATGGCTACACCTTC
>TRBV10-3|once|TRBJ2-4|-
CAISDSGLEHIQYF
TGTGCCATATCCGACTCAGGACTCGAACACATTCAGTACTTC
>TRBV4-1|-|TRBJ2-7|-
CASSQGRGTSYEQYF
TGCGCCAGCAGCCAAGGACGGGGGACCTCCTACGAGCAGTACTTC
>TRBV11-2|-|TRBJ1-2|TRBD1
CASSLSQGALVNGYTF
TGTGCCAGCAGCTTATCCCAGGGGGCATTAGTTAATGGCTACACCTTC
>TRBV11-2|few|TRBJ2-7|-
CASSGGSGSYEQYF
TGTGCCAGCTCCGGGGGCTCGGGCTCCTACGAGCAGTACTTC
>TRBV29-1|once|TRBJ2-2|TRBD2
CSVEGTSGRAGELFF
TGCAGCGTTGAGGGGACTAGCGGGAGGGCCGGGGAGCTGTTTTTT
>TRBV6-1|-|TRBJ2-3|TRBD2
CASSEDGGDTDTQYF
TGTGCCAGCAGTGAGGACGGGGGGGACACAGATACGCAGTATTTT
>TRBV28|-|TRBJ2-5|TRBD1
CASRDRGETQYF
TGTGCCAGTCGGGACAGGGGGGAGACCCAGTACTTC
>TRBV7-2|-|TRBJ2-3|TRBD1
CASSLGQASTDTQYF
TGTGCCAGCAGCCTAGGACAGGCTAGCACAGATACGCAGTATTTT
>TRBV14|-|TRBJ1-1|-
CASSLHKYTEAFF
TGTGCCAGCAGCCTTCATAAATACACTGAAGCTTTCTTT
>TRBV7-2|once|TRBJ1-2|-
CASSPGHQGTYGYTF
TGTGCCAGCAGCCCAGGCCATCAGGGGACCTATGGCTACACCTTC
>TRBV7-9|-|TRBJ1-1|TRBD1
CASSPHTGVATEAFF
TGTGCCAGCAGCCCACATACAGGGGTGGCCACTGAAGCTTTCTTT
>TRBV7-9|-|TRBJ2-1|TRBD1
CASSPSGTGFNEQFF
TGTGCCAGCAGCCCATCGGGGACAGGGTTCAATGAGCAGTTCTTC
>TRBV30|-|TRBJ1-2|-
CAWSVGSRGYGYTF
TGTGCCTGGAGTGTAGGGAGTCGGGGCTATGGCTACACCTTC
>TRBV7-2|-|TRBJ2-7|TRBD1
CASSFIKGGSVYEQYF
TGTGCCAGCAGCTTCATAAAAGGGGGCAGTGTCTACGAGCAGTACTTC
>TRBV7-7|-|TRBJ2-3|-
CASSLSADSRTDTQYF
TGTGCTAGCAGCTTATCGGCGGACAGCCGCACAGATACGCAGTATTTT
>TRBV6-5|-|TRBJ2-3|-
CASSYRPSIIDTQYF
TGTGCCAGCAGTTACCGGCCCAGTATAATTGATACGCAGTATTTT
>TRBV5-5|-|TRBJ1-5|-
CASTPLGEGQPQHF
TGTGCCAGCACCCCATTAGGGGAAGGTCAGCCCCAGCATTTT
>TRBV9|-|TRBJ2-1|-
CASSFRGRDYNEQFF
TGTGCCAGCAGCTTCCGCGGACGAGACTACAATGAGCAGTTCTTC
>TRBV30|-|TRBJ2-2|TRBD1
CAWDRDRGTGELFF
TGTGCCTGGGACCGGGACAGGGGGACCGGGGAGCTGTTTTTT
>TRBV7-9|-|TRBJ2-1|-
CASSLRGLGSYNEQFF
TGTGCCAGCAGCTTAAGAGGTTTGGGCTCCTACAATGAGCAGTTCTTC
>TRBV27|-|TRBJ1-5|TRBD1
CASSPTGEGQPQHF
TGTGCCAGCAGTCCCACAGGGGAGGGACAGCCCCAGCATTTT